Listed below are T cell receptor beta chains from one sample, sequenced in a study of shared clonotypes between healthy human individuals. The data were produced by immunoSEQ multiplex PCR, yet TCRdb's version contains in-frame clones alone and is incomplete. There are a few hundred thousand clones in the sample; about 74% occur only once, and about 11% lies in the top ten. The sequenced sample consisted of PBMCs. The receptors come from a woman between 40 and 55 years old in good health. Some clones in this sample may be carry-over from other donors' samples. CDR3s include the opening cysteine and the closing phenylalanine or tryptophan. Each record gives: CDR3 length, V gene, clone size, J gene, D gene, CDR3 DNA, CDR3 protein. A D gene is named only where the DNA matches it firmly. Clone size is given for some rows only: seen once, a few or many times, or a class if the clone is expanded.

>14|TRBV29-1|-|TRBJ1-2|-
TGCAGCACCTCAGACAGGAGCCTATACTATGGCTACACCTTC
CSTSDRSLYYGYTF
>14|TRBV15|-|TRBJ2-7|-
TGTGCCACCAGCAGTCCCGGCGGGTCCCACGAGCAGTACTTC
CATSSPGGSHEQYF
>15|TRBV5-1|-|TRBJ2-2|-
TGCGCCAGCAGCTTGGACGGGGTAGGAGGCGGGGAGCTGTTTTTT
CASSLDGVGGGELFF
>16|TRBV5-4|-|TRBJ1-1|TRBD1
TGTGCCAGCAGCACCCGGACAGGGACCCGTGGGACTGAAGCTTTCTTT
CASSTRTGTRGTEAFF
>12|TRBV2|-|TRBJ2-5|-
TGTGCCAGCAGGGGATTACAAGAGACCCAGTACTTC
CASRGLQETQYF
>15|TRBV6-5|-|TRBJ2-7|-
TGTGCCAGCAGCAGTTTTGGGGGGAGCTCCTACGAGCAGTACTTC
CASSSFGGSSYEQYF
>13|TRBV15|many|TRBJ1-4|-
TGTGCCACCAGCACCTTGACCTGGACCAAACTGTTTTTT
CATSTLTWTKLFF
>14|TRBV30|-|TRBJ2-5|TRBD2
TGTGCCTGGAGCAGCGGGAGAGGTTCAGAGACCCAGTACTTC
CAWSSGRGSETQYF
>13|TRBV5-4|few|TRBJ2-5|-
TGTGCCAGCAGCTTCAGGGGCGAAGAGACCCAGTACTTC
CASSFRGEETQYF
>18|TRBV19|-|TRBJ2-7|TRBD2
TGTGCCAGTAGGAATATAGTGTCCGGGAGGGCCTCGGATTCCGAGCAGTACTTC
CASRNIVSGRASDSEQYF
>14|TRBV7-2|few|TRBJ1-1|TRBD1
TGTGCCAGCAGCTTACCGGACAGGATAAGGGAAGCTTTCTTT
CASSLPDRIREAFF
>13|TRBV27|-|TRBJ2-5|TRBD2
TGTGCCAGCAGTTTAGGGCGGGAGGAGACCCAGTACTTC
CASSLGREETQYF
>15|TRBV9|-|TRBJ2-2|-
TGTGCCAGCAGCGACCCCCTGCGACTCGACGGGGAGCTGTTTTTT
CASSDPLRLDGELFF
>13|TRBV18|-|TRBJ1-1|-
TGTGCCAGCTCTCCGGGACCACAAGCCCAAGCTTTCTTT
CASSPGPQAQAFF
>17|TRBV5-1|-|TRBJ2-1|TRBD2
TGCGCCAGCAGCCTAGGACTAGCGGGAGTTGACTACAATGAGCAGTTCTTC
CASSLGLAGVDYNEQFF
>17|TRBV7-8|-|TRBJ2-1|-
TGTGCCAGCAGCTTAGCGCCGGGACTTTACTCCTACAATGAGCAGTTCTTC
CASSLAPGLYSYNEQFF
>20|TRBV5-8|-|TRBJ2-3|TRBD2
TGTGCCAGCAGCTTGTGGGTCCTGGGCGCGGGGGAGACGAGCACAGATACGCAGTATTTT
CASSLWVLGAGETSTDTQYF
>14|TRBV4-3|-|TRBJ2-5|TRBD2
TGCGCCAGCAGCGTCGGACTAGATCGGGAGACCCAGTACTTC
CASSVGLDRETQYF
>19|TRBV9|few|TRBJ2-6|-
TGTGCCAGCAGCGTTTTAGGAATCGAGGGTCACTCTGGGGCCAACGTCCTGACTTTC
CASSVLGIEGHSGANVLTF
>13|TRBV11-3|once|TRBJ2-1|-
TGTGCCAGCAGCCACAGTGGCGGGAATGAGCAGTTCTTC
CASSHSGGNEQFF
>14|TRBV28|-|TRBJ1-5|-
TGTGCCAGCAGTTTCTTTCGGAATCATCAGCCCCAGCATTTT
CASSFFRNHQPQHF
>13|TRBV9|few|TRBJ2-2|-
TGTGCCAGCAGCGCCCGCCCCACCGGGGAGCTGTTTTTT
CASSARPTGELFF
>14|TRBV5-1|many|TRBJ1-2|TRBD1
TGCGCCAGCAGCTTGGCGGACAGGAACTATGGCTACACCTTC
CASSLADRNYGYTF
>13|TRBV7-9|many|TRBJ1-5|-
TGTGCCAGCAGCTTAGGGGGAGATCAGCCCCAGCATTTT
CASSLGGDQPQHF
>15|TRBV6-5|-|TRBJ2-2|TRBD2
TGTGCCAGCCAGGAGGCGGGAGGGCCCCACGGGGAGCTGTTTTTT
CASQEAGGPHGELFF
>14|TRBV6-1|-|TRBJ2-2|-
TGTGCCAGCAGTGAAGGACAGGTCACCGGGGAGCTGTTTTTT
CASSEGQVTGELFF
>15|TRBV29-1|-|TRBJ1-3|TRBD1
TGCAGCGTTCAGACAGGGGCAACCTCTGGAAACACCATATATTTT
CSVQTGATSGNTIYF
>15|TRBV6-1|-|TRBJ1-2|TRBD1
TGTGCCAGCAGTGAAGCGGGACAGGTTGATTATGGCTACACCTTC
CASSEAGQVDYGYTF
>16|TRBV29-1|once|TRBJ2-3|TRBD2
TGCAGCGTTAGTTCAATTAGCGGGGTACAGCCAGATACGCAGTATTTT
CSVSSISGVQPDTQYF
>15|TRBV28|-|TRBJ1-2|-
TGTGCCAGCAGTTCAACCGGGACCCCCGTCTATCGCTACACCTTC
CASSSTGTPVYRYTF
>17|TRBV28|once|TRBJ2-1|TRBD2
TGTGCCAGCAGCCGCGGGACTAGCGGGAGTGAAGCCAATGAGCAGTTCTTC
CASSRGTSGSEANEQFF
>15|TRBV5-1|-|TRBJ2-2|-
TGCGCCAGCAGCATCCGACAGGCGTACACCGGGGAGCTGTTTTTT
CASSIRQAYTGELFF
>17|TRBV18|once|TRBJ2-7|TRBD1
TGTGCCAGCTCACCAGAACGAACCGGGACAGGGGTATACGAGCAGTACTTC
CASSPERTGTGVYEQYF
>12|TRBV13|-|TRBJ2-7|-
TGTGCCAGCAGCACACAGGGCCACGAGCAGTACTTC
CASSTQGHEQYF
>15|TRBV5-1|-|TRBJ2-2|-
TGCGCCAGCACCCTAGGGGCCGGAGGGACCGGGGAGCTGTTTTTT
CASTLGAGGTGELFF
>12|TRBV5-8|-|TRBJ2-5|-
TGTGCCAGCAGCTTGAACAAAGAGACCCAGTACTTC
CASSLNKETQYF
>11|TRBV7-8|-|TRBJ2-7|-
TGTGCCAGCAGCTCCCGTTACGAGCAGTACTTC
CASSSRYEQYF
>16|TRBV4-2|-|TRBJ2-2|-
TGTGCCAGCAGCCAAGATATCCTAGGGAACACCGGGGAGCTGTTTTTT
CASSQDILGNTGELFF
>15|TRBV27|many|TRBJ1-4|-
TGTGCCAGCAGTTCGTACAGGGTTGGGGGTGAAAAACTGTTTTTT
CASSSYRVGGEKLFF
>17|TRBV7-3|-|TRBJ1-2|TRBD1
TGTGCCAGCAGCTTAACTGGTGGACAGGGGATTTCAAAGGGCTACACCTTC
CASSLTGGQGISKGYTF
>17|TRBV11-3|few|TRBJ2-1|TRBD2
TGTGCCAGCAGCCCAGGGACTAGCGGTTGGGGGGAGAGTGAGCAGTTCTTC
CASSPGTSGWGESEQFF
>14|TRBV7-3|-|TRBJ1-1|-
TGTGCCAGCAGCTTAATGGGCCCGGGCACTGAAGCTTTCTTT
CASSLMGPGTEAFF
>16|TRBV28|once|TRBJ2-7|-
TGTGCCAGCAGTTCCAATTGGGGTGAAGTCTCCTACGAGCAGTGCTTC
CASSSNWGEVSYEQCF
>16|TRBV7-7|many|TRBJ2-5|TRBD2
TGTGCTAGCAGCCCCCCGACTAGCGCCTTAGAGGCGGCCCAGTACTTC
CASSPPTSALEAAQYF
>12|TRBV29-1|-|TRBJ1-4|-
TGCAGCGTTTACCAGGCGGGGGAAAAACTGTTTTTT
CSVYQAGEKLFF
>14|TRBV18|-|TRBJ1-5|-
TGTGCCAGCTCACCGAACAGGGAAGAACAGCCCCAGCATTTT
CASSPNREEQPQHF
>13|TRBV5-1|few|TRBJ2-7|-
TGCGCCAGCAGCGCCCGGACGGCCTACGAGCAGTACTTC
CASSARTAYEQYF
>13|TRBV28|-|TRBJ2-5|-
TGTGCCAGCAGTCCGTATCCCGCAGAGACCCAGTACTTC
CASSPYPAETQYF
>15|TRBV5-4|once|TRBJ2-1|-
TGTGCCAGCAGCTTGGGTTTAGACTCCTACAATGAGCAGTTCTTC
CASSLGLDSYNEQFF
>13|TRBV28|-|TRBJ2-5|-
TGTGCCAGTACCTTGGTGGGGGGAGAGACCCAGTACTTC
CASTLVGGETQYF
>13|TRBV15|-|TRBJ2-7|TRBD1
TGTGCCACCAGCACAGGGGGCACCTACGAGCAGTACTTC
CATSTGGTYEQYF